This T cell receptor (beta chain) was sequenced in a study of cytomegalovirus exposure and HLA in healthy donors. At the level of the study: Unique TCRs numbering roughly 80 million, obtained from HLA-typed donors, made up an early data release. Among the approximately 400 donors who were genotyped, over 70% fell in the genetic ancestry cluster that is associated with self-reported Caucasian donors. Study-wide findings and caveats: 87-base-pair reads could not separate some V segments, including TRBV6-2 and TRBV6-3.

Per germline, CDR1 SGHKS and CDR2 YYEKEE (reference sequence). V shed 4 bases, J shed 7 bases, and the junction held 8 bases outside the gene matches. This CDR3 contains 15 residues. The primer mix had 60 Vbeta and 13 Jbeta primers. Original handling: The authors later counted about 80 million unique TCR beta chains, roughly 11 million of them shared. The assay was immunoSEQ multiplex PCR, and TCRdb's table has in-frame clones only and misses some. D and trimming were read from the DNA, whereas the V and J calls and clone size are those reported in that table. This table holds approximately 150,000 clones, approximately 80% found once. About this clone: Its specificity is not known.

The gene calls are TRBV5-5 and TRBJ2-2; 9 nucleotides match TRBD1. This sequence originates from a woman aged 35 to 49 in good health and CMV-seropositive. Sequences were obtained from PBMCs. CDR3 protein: CASSPGTGYVGELFF. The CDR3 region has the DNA TGTGCCAGCAGCCCCGGGACAGGGTACGTCGGGGAGCTGTTTTTT. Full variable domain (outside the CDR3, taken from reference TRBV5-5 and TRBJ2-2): DAGVTQSPTHLIKTRGQQVTLRCSPISGHKSVSWYQQVLGQGPQFIFQYYEKEERGRGNFPDRFSARQFPNYSSELNVNALLLGDSALYLCASSPGTGYVGELFFGEGSRLTVL.